This T cell receptor beta chain was found in a study of T cell repertoires in cytomegalovirus infection. One entry per CDR3 protein, called by TCRdb with MiXCR from the reads. The sample lists approximately 500,000 distinct CDR3 sequences, approximately 11% occurring once. This CDR3 region has 14 residues. Germline V lookup: CDR1 DFQATT, CDR2 SNEGSKA (reference sequence). V was trimmed by 2 bases and J by 7 bases, leaving 18 bases between them. Only one count was recorded for this clonotype. The sequencing input was PBMCs. V and J are TRBV20-1 and TRBJ2-7; D remains unclear. The clonotype originates from a human donor in good health (CMV status not recorded). Some clones in this sample may be carry-over from other donors' samples. CDR3 amino acids: CSARSPRGPIEQYF. The DNA of the CDR3 is TGCAGTGCTAGATCCCCCCGCGGCCCAATAGAGCAGTACTTC.